This T cell receptor (beta chain) was identified during a study of T cells in Graves' hyperthyroidism and ophthalmopathy. Study-wide results and limits: Most clonotypes that expanded in the thyroid above 0.001 also showed up in blood.

TCR beta CDR3 regions were amplified from RNA. HTBI primers were employed in a first-round RT-PCR of the TCR CDR3. MiXCR, applied by TCRdb to the multiplex PCR reads, yields one record per CDR3 protein. The sample records 650,000 to 750,000 distinct CDR3 sequences, around 15% being singletons. Fresh peripheral blood, 10 ml, was the source of the PBMCs. As for this clonotype: Its antigen is as yet unknown.

Sequencing was done on a sample of blood. The TCR comes from a woman under 30 with Graves' hyperthyroidism.

CDR3 in DNA: TGTGCCAGCAGCGGGAGGGATATACGCGGGAGCCGCACAGATACGCAGTATTTT. This gives the protein CASSGRDIRGSRTDTQYF. This chain joins TRBV9 and TRBJ2-3; TRBD2 aligns across 7 bases. The CDR3 has 18 residues. Germline V gives CDR1 SGDLS, CDR2 YYNGEE. V shed 3 bases and J 1 base; nucleotides not matched to a gene: 14.